This TCR beta chain originates from a study of radiation and T cells in renal cell carcinoma. Time point: blood 4 weeks post-SBRT, at nephrectomy. Treatment noted: 15 Gy SBRT to primary tumor, nephrectomy 4 weeks later. Serial blood draws occurred at baseline and 2 and 4 weeks post-SBRT. Profiled with immunoSEQ multiplex PCR; TCRdb holds only in-frame clones, not every one. Of approximately 150,000 clones listed, about 86% are singletons. This clone was seen only once. The CDR3 is 16 residues long. The germline V gene encodes CDR1 SGHRS and CDR2 YFSETQ. V lost 4 bases, J lost 4 bases, and 19 bases lay in between.

The input for sequencing was blood, taken from a patient whose treatment included radiotherapy and nephrectomy. This clonotype was obtained from a woman between 45 and 60 years old with renal cell carcinoma. This chain connects TRBV5-1 to TRBJ2-3; D perhaps matches TRBD2 (6 bases). For the CDR3, the DNA is TGCGCCAGCAGCGTCACCGGGACCCCGGGGGCAGATACGCAGTATTTT. Protein product: CASSVTGTPGADTQYF.